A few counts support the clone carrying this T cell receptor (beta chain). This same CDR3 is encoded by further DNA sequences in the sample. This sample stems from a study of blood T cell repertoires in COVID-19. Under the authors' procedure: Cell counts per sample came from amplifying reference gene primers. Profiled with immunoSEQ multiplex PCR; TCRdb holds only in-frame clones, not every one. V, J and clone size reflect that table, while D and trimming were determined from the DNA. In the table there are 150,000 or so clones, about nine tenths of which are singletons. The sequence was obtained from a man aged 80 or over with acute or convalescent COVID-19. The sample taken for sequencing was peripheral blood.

The CDR3 DNA follows: TGTGCCAGCAGTGGAGGGAACACTGAAGCTTTCTTT. It is translated as CASSGGNTEAFF. J is TRBJ1-1 and V is TRBV2; D ambiguous. Looked up from germline, CDR1 is SNHLY and CDR2 is FYNNEI. The CDR3 length is 12 residues. The V and J ends lost 4 bases and 1 base respectively, with 4 bases between them.